The 16 T cell receptor beta chains below were found in one sample sequenced in a study of long-term antiretroviral therapy in people with HIV. Researchers report immunoSEQ v3.0 was run at survey level. The table came from immunoSEQ multiplex PCR; TCRdb's copy has only in-frame clones and leaves some out. The sample includes under 20,000 clones, over 70% of them seen just once. This specimen consisted of unsorted PBMCs, obtained approximately 2.1 years before starting antiretroviral therapy. Receptor source: a man younger than 40 with HIV.

The rearrangement joins TRBV18 to TRBJ1-2; 9 nucleotides agree with TRBD1. The CDR3 is 16 amino acids. The germline CDR1 and CDR2 sequences are KGHSH and LQKENI. V trimming: 0 bases; J trimming: 2 bases; junction bases outside the gene matches: 4. CDR3 region: CASSPPTQGANYGYTF. In DNA form, the CDR3 reads TGTGCCAGCTCACCACCGACACAGGGGGCCAACTATGGCTACACCTTC.

V gene TRBV15 combines with J gene TRBJ2-3; 7 bases line up with TRBD2. The CDR3 sequence is 16 residues long. In germline, CDR1 is LNHNV, CDR2 YYDKDF (reference sequence). Unmatched junction bases numbered 10, after V lost 2 bases and J lost 5 bases. The CDR3 bases are TGTGCCACCAGCAGACCCGAGCGGGGACGAGGAGATACGCAGTATTTT. Translating gives CATSRPERGRGDTQYF.

This clone occurred a few times. V usage is TRBV5-1 and J usage is TRBJ1-5, with TRBD1 matching over 10 bases. Germline CDR1 reads SGHRS; CDR2 reads YFSETQ. J was trimmed by 5 bases and V by 3 bases; bases with no gene match: 5. The CDR3 runs to 15 residues. CDR3 bases: TGCGCCAGCAGCTGGGGCGGGACAGGGGATCAGCCCCAGCATTTT. Protein sequence: CASSWGGTGDQPQHF.

The V gene is TRBV10-1, the J gene TRBJ2-1, with D possibly being TRBD2 (5 bases). CDR3 size: 17 residues. Trimming pared 2 bases from V and 8 bases from J, leaving 22 bases between. Germline assignment: CDR1 WNHNN and CDR2 SYGVQD (reference sequence). This CDR3 reads CASSESIGIGMGDEQFF. CDR3 DNA sequence: TGCGCCAGCAGTGAGAGCATTGGTATCGGGATGGGCGATGAGCAGTTCTTC.

V and J are TRBV6-1 and TRBJ2-1; 8 bases line up with TRBD2. The CDR3 is 15 residues long. The V gene's germline CDR1 is MNHNS and CDR2 SASEGT. Germline trimming cut 3 bases from V and 2 bases from J; bases unmatched to any gene: 3. CDR3 DNA: TGTGCCAGCAGTGAGGGACTAGGCCCCTACAATGAGCAGTTCTTC. Translation: CASSEGLGPYNEQFF.

The chain links TRBV6-1 to TRBJ2-7; D is possibly TRBD1 (5 bases). CDR3 length: 14 residues. Germline V lookup: CDR1 MNHNS, CDR2 SASEGT. Trimming took off 0 bases at V and 1 base at J, with 7 bases between the two ends. The CDR3 spells CASSEATASYEQYF. The CDR3 DNA reads TGTGCCAGCAGTGAAGCGACAGCGTCCTACGAGCAGTACTTC.

This rearrangement joins TRBV19 to TRBJ2-3; TRBD2 aligns across 14 bases. Trimming cost V 4 bases and J 6 bases; bases outside gene matches: 6. CDR3 length: 16 amino acids. The germline V gene encodes CDR1 LNHDA and CDR2 SQIVND (reference sequence). In DNA, the CDR3 is TGTGCCAGTAGTACGGGACTAGCGGGGGTGGTGGATACGCAGTATTTT. It translates to CASSTGLAGVVDTQYF.

The rearrangement uses TRBV6-1 and TRBJ2-2; D is uncertain. Germline assignment: CDR1 MNHNS and CDR2 SASEGT. The CDR3 is 14 residues long. V lost 6 bases and J lost 1, with 9 bases in between. CDR3 sequence (DNA): TGTGCCAGCAGAGGACCTTGGAACACCGGGGAGCTGTTTTTT. It specifies CASRGPWNTGELFF.

This clone was counted only a few times. The chain carries TRBV14 and TRBJ1-2; D gene uncertain. The CDR3 spans 14 residues. CDR1 is SGHDN, CDR2 FVKESK, per germline. V was trimmed by 4 bases and J by 7 bases, leaving 16 bases between them. The CDR3 here is CASSRPRTPSGYTF. In DNA form, the CDR3 reads TGTGCCAGCAGCCGGCCACGAACCCCTAGTGGCTACACCTTC.

The chain employs TRBV4-3 and TRBJ2-1; a weak D match, TRBD2 (5 bases). V lost 5 bases and J 5 bases, leaving 13 bases between the germline ends. The germline gives CDR1 LGHNA, CDR2 YSLEER. The CDR3 is made up of 14 amino acids. CDR3 coding DNA: TGCGCCAGCAGCGCTTGGGGAGCCCACAATGAGCAGTTCTTC. Its protein product is CASSAWGAHNEQFF.

Only one count was recorded for this clone. The chain joins TRBV6-1 to TRBJ2-7, with TRBD2 matching 7 bases. Looked up from germline, CDR1 is MNHNS and CDR2 is SASEGT. This CDR3 contains 17 residues. Trimming took 1 base from V and 1 from J; bases not matched to a gene: 10. The CDR3 protein is CASSEEKRAGPSYEQYF. The CDR3 DNA follows: TGTGCCAGCAGTGAAGAGAAGAGAGCGGGGCCATCCTACGAGCAGTACTTC.

The chain has TRBV5-6 and TRBJ2-5; D not resolved. CDR1 is SGHDT, CDR2 YYEEEE, per germline. The CDR3 is 14 residues long. The V gene lost 0 bases and the J gene lost 6 bases, with 12 bases spanning the gap. In DNA form, the CDR3 reads TGTGCCAGCAGCTTGGGGCGGCTGCAGAAGACCCAGTACTTC. It is translated as CASSLGRLQKTQYF.

V and J are TRBV25-1 and TRBJ2-3; no reliable D call. The CDR3 is made up of 11 amino acids. V lost 7 bases and J lost 5, with 7 bases in between. Germline loops: CDR1 MGHDK, CDR2 SYGVNS. The DNA for the CDR3 is TGTGCCAGCAATCGGCTAGATACGCAGTATTTT. Its translation: CASNRLDTQYF.

This chain links TRBV19 with TRBJ1-2, with a tentative D call TRBD1 (6 bases). Germline assignment: CDR1 LNHDA and CDR2 SQIVND (reference sequence). The V end was cut by 5 bases, the J end by 7 bases, with 14 bases between. CDR3 length: 13 residues. The chain's CDR3 is CASSSNRQAGYTF. In nucleotides, the CDR3 is TGTGCCAGTAGTTCCAACCGACAGGCTGGCTACACCTTC.

The CDR3 reads CASSDGGLSGYTF. CDR3 nucleotides: TGTGCCAGCAGTGACGGGGGGTTATCTGGCTACACCTTC. The chain recombines TRBV6-4 with TRBJ1-2; perhaps TRBD1 as D (5 bases). The CDR3 is made up of 13 amino acids. Germline V lookup: CDR1 MRHNA, CDR2 SNTAGT. The V gene lost 2 bases and the J gene lost 7 bases, with 11 bases spanning the gap.

V and J are TRBV5-5 and TRBJ1-5; D call uncertain. Deletions cut 0 bases from V and 2 bases from J, with 15 bases between. Germline-derived CDR1 and CDR2 are SGHKS and YYEKEE (reference sequence). This CDR3 comprises 17 residues. The CDR3 bases are TGTGCCAGCAGCTTGGGATCCGCCGGGATGGGCAATCAGCCCCAGCATTTT. Amino acid sequence: CASSLGSAGMGNQPQHF.